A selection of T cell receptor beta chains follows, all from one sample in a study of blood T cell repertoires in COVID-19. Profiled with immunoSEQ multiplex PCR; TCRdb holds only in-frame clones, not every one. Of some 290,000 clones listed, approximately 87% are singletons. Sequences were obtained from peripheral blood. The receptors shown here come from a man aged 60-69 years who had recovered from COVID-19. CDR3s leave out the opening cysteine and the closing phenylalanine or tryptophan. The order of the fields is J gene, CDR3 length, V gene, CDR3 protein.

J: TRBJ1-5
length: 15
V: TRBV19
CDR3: ASSMVDRGPANQPQH

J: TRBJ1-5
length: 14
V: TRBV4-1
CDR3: ASSQATGTGNQPQH

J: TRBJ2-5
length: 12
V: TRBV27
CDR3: ASSLSQRVETQY

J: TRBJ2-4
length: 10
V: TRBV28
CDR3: ASSLVRNIQY

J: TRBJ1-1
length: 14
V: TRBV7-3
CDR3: ASSLGQGNMNTEAF

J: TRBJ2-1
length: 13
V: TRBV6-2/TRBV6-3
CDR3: ASSTDRGDGNEQF

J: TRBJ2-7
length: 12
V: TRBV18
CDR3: ASSPTGGGHEQY

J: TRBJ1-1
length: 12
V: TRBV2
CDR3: ASRGQFATTEAF

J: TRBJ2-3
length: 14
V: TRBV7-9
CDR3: ASSPIAGGITDTQY

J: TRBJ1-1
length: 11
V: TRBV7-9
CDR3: ASSPGQGEKAF